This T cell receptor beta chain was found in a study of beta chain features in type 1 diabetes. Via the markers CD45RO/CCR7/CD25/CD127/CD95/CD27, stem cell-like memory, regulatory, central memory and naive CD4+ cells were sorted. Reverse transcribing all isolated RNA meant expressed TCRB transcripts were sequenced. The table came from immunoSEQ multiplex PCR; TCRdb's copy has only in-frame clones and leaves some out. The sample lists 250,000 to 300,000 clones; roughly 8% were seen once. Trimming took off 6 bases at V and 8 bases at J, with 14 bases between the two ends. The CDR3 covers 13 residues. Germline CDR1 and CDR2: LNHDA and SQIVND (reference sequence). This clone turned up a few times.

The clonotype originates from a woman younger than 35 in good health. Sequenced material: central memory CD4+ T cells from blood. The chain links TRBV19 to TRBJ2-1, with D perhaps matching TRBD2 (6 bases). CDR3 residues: CASSWVSGDEQFF. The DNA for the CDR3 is TGTGCCAGTAGCTGGGTTAGCGGCGATGAGCAGTTCTTC.